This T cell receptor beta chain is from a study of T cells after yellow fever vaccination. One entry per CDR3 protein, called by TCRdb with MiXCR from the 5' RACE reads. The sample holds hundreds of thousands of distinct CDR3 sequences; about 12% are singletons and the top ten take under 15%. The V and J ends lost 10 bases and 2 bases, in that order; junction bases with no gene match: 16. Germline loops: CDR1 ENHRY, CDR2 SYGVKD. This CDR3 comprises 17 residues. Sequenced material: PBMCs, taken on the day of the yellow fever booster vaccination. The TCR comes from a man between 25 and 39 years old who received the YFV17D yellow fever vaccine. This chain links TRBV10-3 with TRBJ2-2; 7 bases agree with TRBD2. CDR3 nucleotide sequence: TGTGCCACTAGCCCGGCGGGAGCGGAGCCCAACACCGGGGAGCTGTTTTTT. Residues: CATSPAGAEPNTGELFF.